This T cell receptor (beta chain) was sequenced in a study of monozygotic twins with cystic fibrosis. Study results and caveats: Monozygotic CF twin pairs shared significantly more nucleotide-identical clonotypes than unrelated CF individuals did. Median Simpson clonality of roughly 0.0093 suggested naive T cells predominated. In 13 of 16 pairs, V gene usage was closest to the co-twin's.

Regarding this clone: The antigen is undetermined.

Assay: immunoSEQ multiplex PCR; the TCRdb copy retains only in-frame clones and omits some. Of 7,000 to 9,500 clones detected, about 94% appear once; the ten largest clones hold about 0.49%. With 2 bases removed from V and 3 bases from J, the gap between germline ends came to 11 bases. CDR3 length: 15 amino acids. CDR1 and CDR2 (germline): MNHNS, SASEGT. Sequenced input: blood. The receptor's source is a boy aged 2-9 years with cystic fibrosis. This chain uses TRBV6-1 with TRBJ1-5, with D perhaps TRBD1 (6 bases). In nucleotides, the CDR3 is TGTGCCAGCAGTGAATCGGGGGGCTACAATCAGCCCCAGCATTTT. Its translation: CASSESGGYNQPQHF.